This TCR beta chain was sequenced in a study of blood T cell repertoires in COVID-19. Study context: The United States, Italy and Spain supplied acute and convalescent COVID-19 samples. From T cells, B-cell-depleted T cells, or PBMCs came the material, which was cDNA or gDNA.

Methods used by the authors: The assay estimated nucleated cells by amplifying reference gene primers. Repertoires were generated with immunoSEQ multiplex PCR, while TCRdb's copy carries only in-frame clones and drops some. D and trimming were read from the DNA, whereas the V and J calls and clone size are those reported in that table. The sample shows some 240,000 clones, 84% of them seen only once. Germline V gene lookup returns CDR1 SGHNT and CDR2 YYREEE (reference sequence). The CDR3 totals 19 residues. The V segment lost 1 base and the J segment 0 bases; nucleotides outside the gene matches: 7. The chain couples TRBV5-4 to TRBJ2-6, with TRBD1 matching 10 bases. The clonotype was recovered from a woman aged 40 to 50 who had recovered from COVID-19. The material sequenced was peripheral blood. Here the CDR3 DNA reads TGTGCCAGCAGCTTGCCTACGGGACAGGGGAACTCTGGGGCCAACGTCCTGACTTTC. It encodes CASSLPTGQGNSGANVLTF.